A selection of T cell receptor beta chains follows, all from one sample in a study of naive and memory T cell subsets. TCRdb called the UMI-ligation and nested PCR reads again in MiXCR, with one record for every CDR3 protein. This sample has about 90,000 distinct CDR3 sequences; 7% occur once, and the top ten carry over 1.5%. Sequencing used central memory CD4+ T cells from blood. The receptors stem from a human donor in good health. Each CDR3 is given with its conserved first and last residue. Fields, in order: V gene, CDR3 length, CDR3 protein.

TRBV4-3	18	CASSQELAGGRGTDTQYF
TRBV18	16	CASSPPGRTGENEAFF
TRBV2	15	CASSAQGSLNTEAFF
TRBV20-1	13	CSARDYQPVREYF
TRBV25-1	13	CASSEKSSYEQYF
TRBV7-2	12	CASSLVFTEAFF
TRBV12-3/TRBV12-4	15	CASSSEGGGGYEQYF
TRBV6-2/TRBV6-3	16	CASREGQVYSNQPQHF
TRBV7-8	13	CASSWGGSNEQYF
TRBV12-3/TRBV12-4	16	CASSLGQGGPYNEQFF
TRBV7-2	15	CASSFRQSLQETQYF
TRBV11-1	13	CASSSDGGNTIYF
TRBV6-2/TRBV6-3	15	CASSYLRLDSETQYF
TRBV7-9	13	CASSSRVNTEAFF
TRBV28	12	CASRVNTGELFF
TRBV6-5	16	CASSYSINVMNTEAFF
TRBV27	21	CASSSPRVGAEKTSGRGEQFF
TRBV5-6	15	CASSPRVLSNTEAFF